The subject of this entry is one TCR beta chain. The junction does not match germline at one end; this may be a read error. Other DNA sequences of this sample code for an identical CDR3. This CDR3 region has 18 residues. CDR1 and CDR2 from the germline V gene are LGHNA and YNFKEQ. Original methodology: The assay estimated nucleated cells by amplifying reference gene primers. The assay was immunoSEQ multiplex PCR, and TCRdb's table has in-frame clones only and misses some. Clone size and V and J calls were adopted from that table, with D and trimming inferred from the DNA. This table holds more than 55,000 clones, about nine tenths found once. This sample is drawn from a study of blood T cell repertoires in COVID-19. Looking at the study overall: Sites across the United States, Italy and Spain contributed samples from acute and convalescent COVID-19. Sources were T cells, B-cell-depleted T cells, or PBMCs; the material itself was cDNA or gDNA.

Sequenced sample: peripheral blood. The clonotype was recovered from a human donor with active COVID-19. The donor label of this sample is uncertain. The chain links TRBV4-2 to TRBJ2-5, with 9 bases identical to TRBD2. CDR3 residues: CASSQDSAGTSPQETQYF. Here the CDR3 DNA reads TGTGCCAGCAGCCAAGATTCCGCCGGGACTAGCCCCCAAGAGACCCAATACTTC.